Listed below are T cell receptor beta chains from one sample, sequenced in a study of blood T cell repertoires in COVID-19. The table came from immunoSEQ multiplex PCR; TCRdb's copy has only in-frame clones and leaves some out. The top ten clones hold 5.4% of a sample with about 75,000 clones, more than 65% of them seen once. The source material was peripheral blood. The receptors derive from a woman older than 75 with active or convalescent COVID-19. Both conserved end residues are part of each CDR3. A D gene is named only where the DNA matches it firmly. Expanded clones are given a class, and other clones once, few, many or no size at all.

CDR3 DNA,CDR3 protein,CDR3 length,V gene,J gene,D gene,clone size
TGCGCCAGCAGCCAAGGACAGGGTCGAGCGTCGATAGAAGCTTTCTTT,CASSQGQGRASIEAFF,16,TRBV4-1,TRBJ1-1,TRBD1,-
TGTGCCAGCAGCCGTTTCTCCAATGAGCAGTTCTTC,CASSRFSNEQFF,12,TRBV11-2,TRBJ2-1,-,-
TGTGCCAGCAGTAAACCCGGGACAGGGACTGGCTACACCTTC,CASSKPGTGTGYTF,14,TRBV6-2/TRBV6-3,TRBJ1-2,TRBD1,-
TGCGCCAGCAGCTTGGGGGCGATGAGAGTAGCCTACAATGAGCAGTTCTTC,CASSLGAMRVAYNEQFF,17,TRBV5-1,TRBJ2-1,-,once
TGTGCCAGTAGTATAGTGGGGACTAGCGACGAGCAGTTCTTC,CASSIVGTSDEQFF,14,TRBV19,TRBJ2-1,TRBD2,-
TGTGCCAGTAGTATTACAGGGAACACAGATACGCAGTATTTT,CASSITGNTDTQYF,14,TRBV19,TRBJ2-3,-,once
TGTGCCAGCAGTGCAGGGTATGGCTACACCTTC,CASSAGYGYTF,11,TRBV12-3/TRBV12-4,TRBJ1-2,-,-
TGCAGTGCTAGTGGGACAGGCAGAATTAGCTCCTACGAGCAGTACTTC,CSASGTGRISSYEQYF,16,TRBV20-1,TRBJ2-7,TRBD1,-
TGCGCCAGCAGCCACGGCGGTGAAAAACTGTTTTTT,CASSHGGEKLFF,12,TRBV4-3,TRBJ1-4,-,-
TGTGCCAGCAGCTTGTCATCGACTAGCGGGAGGCCCCGGTTGAATGAGCAGTTCTTC,CASSLSSTSGRPRLNEQFF,19,TRBV5-4,TRBJ2-1,TRBD2,-
TGTGCCAGCAGCTTAGATCAGACAGGGCTAAACACTGAAGCTTTCTTT,CASSLDQTGLNTEAFF,16,TRBV11-2,TRBJ1-1,TRBD1,-
TGTGCCAGCAGCCCTACCCCCACGGGGCAAGAGACCCAGTACTTC,CASSPTPTGQETQYF,15,TRBV9,TRBJ2-5,-,-
TGCAGCGTTGAAAAGGGGGCATGGGGAGATACGCAGTATTTT,CSVEKGAWGDTQYF,14,TRBV29-1,TRBJ2-3,TRBD1,-
TGTGCCAGTAGTGCCACCCTCCGGGACAGGGGGCGAGATGGCTACACCTTC,CASSATLRDRGRDGYTF,17,TRBV19,TRBJ1-2,TRBD1,-
TGTGCCAGCAGCTTAGTAGGGAGTTCGAACACCGGGGAGCTGTTTTTT,CASSLVGSSNTGELFF,16,TRBV7-2,TRBJ2-2,-,-
TGTGCCAGCAGCTTTTCACGTAAGAGCGATGAGCAGTTCTTC,CASSFSRKSDEQFF,14,TRBV11-3,TRBJ2-1,-,-
TGTGCCAGCAGCCTCCCTAGAACCTACGAGCAGTACTTC,CASSLPRTYEQYF,13,TRBV13,TRBJ2-7,-,-
TGTGCCAGTCGGAAAGAGAGGAGCACAGATACGCAGTATTTT,CASRKERSTDTQYF,14,TRBV19,TRBJ2-3,-,-
TGTGCCAGCAGCTCCTTAGCGTCAGGGGCTGCCTACGAGCAGTACTTC,CASSSLASGAAYEQYF,16,TRBV5-6,TRBJ2-7,-,-
TGCAGCGTTGAGGGGGACTTGCACGAGCAGTACTTC,CSVEGDLHEQYF,12,TRBV29-1,TRBJ2-7,-,-